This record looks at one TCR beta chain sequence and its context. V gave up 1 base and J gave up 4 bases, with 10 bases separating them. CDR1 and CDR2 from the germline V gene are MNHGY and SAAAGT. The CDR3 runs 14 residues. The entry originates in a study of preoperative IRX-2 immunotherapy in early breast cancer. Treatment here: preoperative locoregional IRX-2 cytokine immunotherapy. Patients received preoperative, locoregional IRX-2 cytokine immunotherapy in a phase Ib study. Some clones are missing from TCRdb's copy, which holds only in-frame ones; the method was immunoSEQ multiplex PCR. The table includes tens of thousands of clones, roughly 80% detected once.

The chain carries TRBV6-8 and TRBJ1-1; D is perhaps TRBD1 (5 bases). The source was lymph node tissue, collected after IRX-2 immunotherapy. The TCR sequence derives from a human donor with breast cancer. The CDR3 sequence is CASSYFDRGTEAFF. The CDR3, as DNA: TGTGCCAGCAGTTACTTCGACAGAGGCACTGAAGCTTTCTTT.